The entry below gives a single TCR beta chain sequence along with its context. This sample was taken from a study of early stage breast cancer tumors. Sequenced by immunoSEQ multiplex PCR; TCRdb stores in-frame clones only, minus some. The sample contains 5,500 to 7,000 clones, about 73% of which appear only once. The V gene lost 1 base and the J gene lost 1 base, with 7 bases spanning the gap. The germline V gene has CDR1 SEHNR and CDR2 FQNEAQ (reference sequence). The CDR3 spans 14 residues. The sequence came from a person between 35 and 49 years old with breast cancer. The V and J genes are TRBV7-9 and TRBJ1-1; D not certain. Sequenced: normal breast tissue next to the tumor. CDR3 in DNA: TGTGCCAGCAGCTTAGTAGGCGCGAACACTGAAGCTTTCTTT. Its protein product is CASSLVGANTEAFF.